The 23 T cell receptor beta chains presented below share a single source sample, sequenced in a study of T cell responses to AZD1222 COVID-19 vaccine. Sequencing was performed with immunoSEQ multiplex PCR; in TCRdb, only in-frame clones are kept and a portion is missing. In the table there are around 120,000 clones, roughly 88% of which are singletons. The sample here was peripheral blood, taken on day 0 of AZD1222 vaccination. The receptors come from an adult in good health.

The rearrangement uses TRBV7-2 and TRBJ1-1; 10 bases are a match to TRBD1. CDR1 is SGHTA and CDR2 is FQGNSA in the germline V gene. The CDR3 is 15 residues long. The J segment lost 5 bases and the V segment lost 5 bases, leaving 8 bases of the junction unmatched. In DNA form, the CDR3 reads TGTGCCAGCAGCCACCGACAGGGGGCTGGGACTGAAGCTTTCTTT. The encoded protein is CASSHRQGAGTEAFF.

V and J are TRBV13 and TRBJ1-2; D unclear. Trimming removed 4 bases at V and 5 bases at J, with 20 bases between. Germline assignment: CDR1 PRHDT and CDR2 FYEKMQ (reference sequence). The CDR3 is 16 amino acids. In nucleotides, the CDR3 is TGTGCCAGCAGCTCCACTGGGGAGATAGGGAGGTATGGCTACACCTTC. It specifies CASSSTGEIGRYGYTF.

CDR3: CASSLVRNNKEEAFF. In DNA, the CDR3 is TGTGCCAGCAGCTTAGTCCGTAACAATAAAGAAGAAGCTTTCTTT. V usage is TRBV7-2 and J usage is TRBJ1-1; D is undetermined. The CDR3 is 15 residues long. Trimming took off 1 base at V and 8 bases at J, with 17 bases between the two ends. Germline values: CDR1 SGHTA, CDR2 FQGNSA.

The V and J genes are TRBV4-1 and TRBJ1-1; possible D gene TRBD1, 5 bases. The V gene lost 0 bases and the J gene lost 2 bases, with 16 bases spanning the gap. CDR1 is MGHRA and CDR2 is YSYEKL in the germline V gene. CDR3 size: 17 residues. DNA of the CDR3: TGCGCCAGCAGCCAAGATAGAACCAGGGTTGGTAACACTGAAGCTTTCTTT. It translates to CASSQDRTRVGNTEAFF.

V is TRBV7-2 and J is TRBJ2-5, with 9 bases fitting TRBD2. CDR1 SGHTA and CDR2 FQGNSA come from the germline V gene. Trimming removed 2 bases from V and 5 bases from J; junction bases left unmatched: 0. This CDR3 has 13 residues. CDR3: CASSLTSGETQYF. The CDR3 bases are TGTGCCAGCAGCTTAACTAGCGGGGAGACCCAGTACTTC.

This clone was observed a handful of times. V gene TRBV7-2 combines with J gene TRBJ1-4; 8 nucleotides line up with TRBD1. This CDR3 has 13 residues. Germline V lookup: CDR1 SGHTA, CDR2 FQGNSA. J lost 8 bases, V lost 5 bases, and 4 bases had no gene match. CDR3 coding DNA: TGTGCCAGCAGCCCAGACAGGGGCGAAAAACTGTTTTTT. Protein sequence: CASSPDRGEKLFF.

The rearrangement links TRBV6-2 or TRBV6-3 to TRBJ2-7; D tentatively reads TRBD1 or TRBD2 (5 bases each). CDR1 and CDR2 (germline): MNHEY, SVGEGT. The CDR3 length is 17 residues. Trimming pared 5 bases from V and 0 bases from J, leaving 20 bases between. CDR3: CASSPQSRDRSSYEQYF. The CDR3 DNA sequence: TGTGCCAGCAGTCCCCAGTCTCGGGACCGAAGCTCCTACGAGCAGTACTTC.

The chain has TRBV7-9 and TRBJ2-7; a weak D match, TRBD2 (8 bases). CDR3 length equals 15 residues. CDR1 SEHNR and CDR2 FQNEAQ come from the germline V gene (reference sequence). With 5 bases removed from V and 2 bases from J, the gap between germline ends came to 16 bases. This CDR3 is CASSETGGGTYEQYF. The CDR3 bases are TGTGCCAGCAGCGAAACGGGAGGGGGCACCTACGAGCAGTACTTC.

The rearrangement uses TRBV6-2 or TRBV6-3 and TRBJ2-5; D not certain. V dropped 5 bases and J dropped 5 bases, with 9 bases sitting between them. The CDR3 is 12 residues long. Germline loops: CDR1 MNHEY, CDR2 SVGEGT. CDR3 sequence: CASSPQPETQYF. The CDR3 nucleotides are TGTGCCAGCAGTCCCCAACCGGAGACCCAGTACTTC.

The chain is built from TRBV11-2 and TRBJ2-2; 8 bases are a match to TRBD2. The V and J ends lost 4 bases and 4 bases, in that order; junction bases with no gene match: 2. Germline V gene lookup returns CDR1 SGHAT and CDR2 FQNNGV. This CDR3 has 14 amino acids. The CDR3 protein is CASSSLAGTGELFF. The CDR3 coding sequence is TGTGCCAGCAGCTCGCTAGCGGGCACCGGGGAGCTGTTTTTT.

This chain connects TRBV6-2 or TRBV6-3 to TRBJ2-7, with a tentative D call TRBD1 (6 bases). Germline values: CDR1 MNHEY, CDR2 SVGEGT. The length of the CDR3 is 16 residues. The V end was cut by 3 bases, the J end by 2 bases, with 17 bases between. CDR3 residues: CASSYIVWGPAYEQYF. CDR3 DNA sequence: TGTGCCAGCAGTTATATCGTGTGGGGGCCAGCCTACGAGCAGTACTTC.

The rearrangement uses TRBV19 and TRBJ1-1, with no clear D. The CDR3 spans 15 residues. V was trimmed by 1 base and J by 0 bases, leaving 9 bases between them. CDR1 and CDR2 (germline): LNHDA, SQIVND (reference sequence). CDR3 sequence reads: CASSIVTTLNTEAFF. The DNA of the CDR3 is TGTGCCAGTAGTATAGTAACCACTTTGAACACTGAAGCTTTCTTT. The full variable domain, completed using reference TRBV19 and TRBJ1-1, is DGGITQSPKYLFRKEGQNVTLSCEQNLNHDAMYWYRQDPGQGLRLIYYSQIVNDFQKGDIAEGYSVSREKKESFPLTVTSAQKNPTAFYLCASSIVTTLNTEAFFGQGTRLTVV.

The CDR3 protein is CASSPRSLAGRRSYEQYF. CDR3 coding DNA: TGTGCCAGCAGCCCCAGGTCGCTAGCGGGGCGCCGGTCCTACGAGCAGTACTTC. This sequence joins TRBV3-1 (or the pseudogene TRBV3-2) and TRBJ2-7, with 9 positions matching TRBD2. Per the germline V gene, CDR1 is LGHDT and CDR2 is YNNKEL (reference sequence). V dropped 4 bases and J dropped 1; count of bases not matched to a gene: 14. The CDR3 is 18 amino acids.

The V gene is TRBV7-3, the J gene TRBJ1-5, with D unclear. V dropped 2 bases and J dropped 5 bases, with 7 bases sitting between them. The CDR3 extends over 13 amino acids. Germline CDR1 is SGHTA and CDR2 is FQGTGA. The CDR3 sequence: CASSLGADQPQHF. DNA for the CDR3: TGTGCCAGCAGCTTAGGCGCTGATCAGCCCCAGCATTTT.

The CDR3 nucleotides read TGTGCCAGCAGCCAAGATGGGGGGCAGGGCAATCAGCCCCAGCATTTT. Translating it yields CASSQDGGQGNQPQHF. The chain recombines TRBV3-1 (or the pseudogene TRBV3-2) with TRBJ1-5; D perhaps matches TRBD1 (6 bases). The CDR3 is 16 amino acids. Germline V CDR1 and CDR2: LGHDT, YNNKEL (reference sequence). Trimming cost V 0 bases and J 2 bases, with 11 bases left between them.

V is TRBV6-5 and J is TRBJ1-2; 11 bases are shared with TRBD1. V lost 5 bases, J lost 4 bases, and 3 bases stayed unmatched. The germline gives CDR1 MNHEY, CDR2 SVGAGI. The CDR3 covers 14 residues. DNA of the CDR3: TGTGCCAGCAGTCCCGGGACAGGGGGCTATGGCTACACCTTC. Translating it yields CASSPGTGGYGYTF.

V is TRBV6-5 and J is TRBJ1-1; D unclear. Trimming removed 0 bases from V and 3 bases from J, with 8 bases in between. Germline values: CDR1 MNHEY, CDR2 SVGAGI. CDR3 length: 14 residues. In nucleotides, the CDR3 is TGTGCCAGCAGTTACTCTAGGGTGGACACTGAAGCTTTCTTT. It specifies CASSYSRVDTEAFF.

V gene TRBV19 combines with J gene TRBJ1-2; 9 nucleotides line up with TRBD1. Germline loops: CDR1 LNHDA, CDR2 SQIVND (reference sequence). The CDR3 is made up of 15 amino acids. J gave up 4 bases and V 1 base, and 4 bases lay outside the gene matches. The CDR3 protein is CASSIADRGSYGYTF. CDR3 coding DNA: TGTGCCAGTAGTATAGCGGACAGGGGCAGCTATGGCTACACCTTC.

This chain connects TRBV4-1 to TRBJ2-5; D remains unclear. Per germline, CDR1 MGHRA and CDR2 YSYEKL. CDR3 length equals 17 residues. The V end lost 0 bases, the J end lost 0 bases, and 14 bases lay between the germline ends. The CDR3 protein is CASSQDGGSLYQETQYF. The CDR3 DNA is TGCGCCAGCAGCCAAGATGGTGGCAGCCTGTACCAAGAGACCCAGTACTTC.

The chain has TRBV3-1 (or the pseudogene TRBV3-2) and TRBJ1-5, with D tentatively TRBD1 (6 bases). V was trimmed by 1 base and J by 0 bases, leaving 10 bases between them. Per germline, CDR1 LGHDT and CDR2 YNNKEL (reference sequence). The CDR3 loop spans 16 amino acids. CDR3 sequence (DNA): TGTGCCAGCAGCCAAGCGGGGGCCTATAGCAATCAGCCCCAGCATTTT. Amino acids: CASSQAGAYSNQPQHF.

The chain carries TRBV20-1 and TRBJ1-4; 8 nucleotides align to TRBD1. After removal of 3 bases from V and 8 bases from J, the junction contained 14 bases not matched to a gene. The CDR3 has 16 amino acids. From germline, CDR1 is DFQATT and CDR2 SNEGSKA (reference sequence). For the CDR3, the DNA is TGCAGTGCTAGTGGTGGTTTGGCCAGGGGGCAGGAAAAACTGTTTTTT. Translation: CSASGGLARGQEKLFF.

The J gene is TRBJ2-2, the V gene TRBV5-1, with TRBD2 matching over 7 bases. CDR1 is SGHRS, CDR2 YFSETQ, per germline. Trimming took 5 bases from V and 5 from J; bases not matched to a gene: 3. This CDR3 spans 13 amino acids. The chain's CDR3 is CASRAGETGELFF. The CDR3 bases are TGCGCCAGCAGGGCGGGGGAAACCGGGGAGCTGTTTTTT.

This sequence joins TRBV10-3 and TRBJ2-1, with TRBD2 identical over 12 bases. Germline V gene lookup returns CDR1 ENHRY and CDR2 SYGVKD. This CDR3 spans 17 amino acids. J was trimmed by 5 bases and V by 3 bases; bases with no gene match: 8. CDR3 region: CAISETASGGAHNEQFF. Written as DNA, the CDR3 is TGTGCCATCAGTGAAACGGCTAGCGGGGGGGCCCACAATGAGCAGTTCTTC.